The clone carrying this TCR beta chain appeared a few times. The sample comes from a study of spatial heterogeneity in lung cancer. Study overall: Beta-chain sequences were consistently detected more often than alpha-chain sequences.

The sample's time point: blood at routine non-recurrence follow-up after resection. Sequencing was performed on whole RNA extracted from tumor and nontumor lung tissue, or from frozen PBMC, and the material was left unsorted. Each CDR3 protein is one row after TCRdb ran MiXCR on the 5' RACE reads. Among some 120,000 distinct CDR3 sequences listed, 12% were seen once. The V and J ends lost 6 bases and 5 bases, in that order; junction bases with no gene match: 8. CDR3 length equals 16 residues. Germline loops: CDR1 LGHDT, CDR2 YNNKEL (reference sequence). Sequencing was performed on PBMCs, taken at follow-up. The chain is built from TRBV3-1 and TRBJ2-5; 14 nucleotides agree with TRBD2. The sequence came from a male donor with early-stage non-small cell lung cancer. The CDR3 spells CASRRLAGGPKETQYF. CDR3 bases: TGTGCCAGCAGGAGACTAGCGGGGGGGCCCAAGGAGACCCAGTACTTC.